This T cell receptor beta chain was observed in a study of blood T cell repertoires in COVID-19. Study in general: Samples came from the United States, Italy and Spain, spanning acute and convalescent COVID-19. PBMCs, B-cell-depleted T cells, or T cells provided the cDNA or gDNA that made up the material.

The V end lost 4 bases, the J end lost 4 bases, and 20 bases lay between the germline ends. The CDR3 length is 16 residues. The germline CDR1 and CDR2 sequences are SGHNT and YYREEE (reference sequence). Seattle-derived patients entered the study during active infection and were followed longitudinally. In the original analysis: Researchers report that nucleated cell counts were estimated from reference gene primer amplification. Using immunoSEQ multiplex PCR, the repertoire was profiled, and TCRdb retains in-frame clones only, with some absent. V, J and clone size were drawn from that table, and D and trimming were deduced from the DNA. The profile shows about 350,000 clones, 75% to 90% of them singletons.

Sequencing was performed on peripheral blood. The TCR originated in a woman in her 50s with COVID-19, enrolled during active disease. This chain uses TRBV5-4 with TRBJ1-2; D is perhaps TRBD1 (6 bases). The CDR3 DNA is TGTGCCAGCAGCGCGCGGGGGTCGGGGGCGACCTATGGCTACACCTTC. This sequence encodes CASSARGSGATYGYTF.